This section outlines one T cell receptor beta chain sequence together with its context. One junction end does not reproduce the germline sequence, and a read error may be involved. These data belong to a study of tumor and adjacent non-tumor tissue in lung cancer. The CDR3 sequence is 11 residues long. The germline V gene has CDR1 SGHAT and CDR2 FQNNGV. This sample's RNA came from whole unsorted tissue. This non-tumor lung sample came from over 3 cm beyond the tumor edge. Between August and November 2014, newly diagnosed, chemotherapy-naive lung cancer patients underwent thoracic surgery in China. The library came from three nested PCR rounds adapted from ARM-PCR protocols. TCRdb itself ran the multiplex PCR reads through MiXCR, one entry per CDR3 protein. The data hold more than 85,000 distinct CDR3 sequences, with approximately 65% observed a single time.

What was sequenced was distant non-tumor lung tissue. This chain uses TRBV11-2 with TRBJ2-1, with D hard to call. This TCR came from a man in his thirties or forties with non-small cell lung cancer. The CDR3 bases are TGTGCCAGTAGCCCTTTGGATGAGCAGTTATTC. Its protein product is CASSPLDEQLF.